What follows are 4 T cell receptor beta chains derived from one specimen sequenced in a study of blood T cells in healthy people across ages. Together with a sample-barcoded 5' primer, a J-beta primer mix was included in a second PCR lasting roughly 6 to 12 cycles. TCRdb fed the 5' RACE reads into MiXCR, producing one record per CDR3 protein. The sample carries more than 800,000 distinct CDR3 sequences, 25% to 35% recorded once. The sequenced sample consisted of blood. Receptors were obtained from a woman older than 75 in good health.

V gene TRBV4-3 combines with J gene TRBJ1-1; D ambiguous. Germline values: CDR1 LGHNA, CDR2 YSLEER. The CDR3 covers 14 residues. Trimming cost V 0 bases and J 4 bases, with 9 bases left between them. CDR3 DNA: TGCGCCAGCAGCCAAGAAAGGCGGGTCACTGAAGCTTTCTTT. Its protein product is CASSQERRVTEAFF.

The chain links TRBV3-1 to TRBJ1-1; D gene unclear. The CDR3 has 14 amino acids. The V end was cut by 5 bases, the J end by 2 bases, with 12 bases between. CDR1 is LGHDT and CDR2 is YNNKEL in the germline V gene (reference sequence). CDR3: CASSTPGPNTEAFF. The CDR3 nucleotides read TGTGCCAGCAGCACCCCGGGTCCTAACACTGAAGCTTTCTTT.

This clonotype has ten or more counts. Written as DNA, the CDR3 is TGTGCCAGCAGTTCCCGGGACAGGGGACTACAAGAGACCCAGTACTTC. Protein sequence: CASSSRDRGLQETQYF. V is TRBV27 and J is TRBJ2-5; 10 bases align to TRBD1. CDR1 and CDR2 (germline): MNHEY, SMNVEV (reference sequence). CDR3 length: 16 residues. Losses at the gene ends were 4 bases for V and 2 bases for J; bases not matched to a gene: 7.

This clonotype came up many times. CDR3 amino acids: CASSPQGTGQYTQYF. The CDR3 coding sequence is TGTGCCAGCAGCCCCCAAGGGACAGGGCAGTATACGCAGTATTTT. V is TRBV7-2 and J is TRBJ2-3; TRBD1 matches at 9 bases. Trimming cost V 5 bases and J 7 bases; bases outside gene matches: 10. The CDR3 contains 15 residues. Germline values: CDR1 SGHTA, CDR2 FQGNSA.